Detailed here is one T cell receptor (beta chain). V gave up 0 bases and J gave up 7 bases; unmatched junction bases: 7. The CDR3 covers 15 residues. CDR1 is SGHRS, CDR2 YFSETQ, per germline. The data were obtained in a study of T cell changes during pregnancy in multiple sclerosis. This table comes from immunoSEQ multiplex PCR, and its TCRdb copy is limited to in-frame clones, with some not included. The repertoire consists of about 46,000 clones, with about 91% occurring once and the leading ten covering roughly 2.3%. V gene TRBV5-1 combines with J gene TRBJ2-1, with 7 bases identical to TRBD2. The sample in question was peripheral blood, obtained in the third trimester of pregnancy. The source is a female donor with multiple sclerosis, enrolled in a pregnancy study. DNA of the CDR3: TGCGCCAGCAGCTTGGGCGGGAGTATGGGGAATGAGCAGTTCTTC. Protein product: CASSLGGSMGNEQFF.